This T cell receptor beta chain derives from a study of control samples from healthy donors and cancer patients. V shed 0 bases and J shed 12 bases, with 12 bases lying between them. The CDR3 is 14 residues long. Germline-derived CDR1 and CDR2 are KGHSH and LQKENI. This clone was recorded a few times. The table came from immunoSEQ multiplex PCR; TCRdb's copy has only in-frame clones and leaves some out. Here the sample spans 50,000 or so clones, about 80% being singletons. Sequenced sample: blood. This clonotype was sampled from a man between 65 and 79 years old in good health. The chain carries TRBV18 and TRBJ1-6, with D hard to call. The CDR3 nucleotides read TGTGCCAGCTCACCACCGATTCACAATAGACCCCTCCACTTT. Encoded protein: CASSPPIHNRPLHF. Full variable domain (missing parts from reference TRBV18 and TRBJ1-6): NAGVMQNPRHLVRRRGQEARLRCSPMKGHSHVYWYRQLPEEGLKFMVYLQKENIIDESGMPKERFSAEFPKEGPSILRIQQVVRGDSAAYFCASSPPIHNRPLHFGNGTRLTVT.